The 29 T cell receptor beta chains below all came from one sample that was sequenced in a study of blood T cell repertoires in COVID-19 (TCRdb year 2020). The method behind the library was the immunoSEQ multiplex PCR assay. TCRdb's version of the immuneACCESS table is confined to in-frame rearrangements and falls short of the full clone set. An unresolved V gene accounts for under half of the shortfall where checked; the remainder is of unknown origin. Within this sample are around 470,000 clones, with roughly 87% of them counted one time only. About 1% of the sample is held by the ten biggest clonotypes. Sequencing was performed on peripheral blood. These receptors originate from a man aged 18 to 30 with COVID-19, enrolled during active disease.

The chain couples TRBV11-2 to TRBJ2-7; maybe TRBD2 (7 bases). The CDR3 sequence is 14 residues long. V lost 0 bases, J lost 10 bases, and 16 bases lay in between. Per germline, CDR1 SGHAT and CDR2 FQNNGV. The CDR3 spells CASSLDRGGSGQYF. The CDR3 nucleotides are TGTGCCAGCAGCTTAGACAGGGGAGGGTCGGGTCAGTACTTC.

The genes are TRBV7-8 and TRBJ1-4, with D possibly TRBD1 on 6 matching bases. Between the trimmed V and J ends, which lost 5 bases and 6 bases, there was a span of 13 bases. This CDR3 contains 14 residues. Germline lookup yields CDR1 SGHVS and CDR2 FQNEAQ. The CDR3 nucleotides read TGTGCCAGCAGCGTAGGGGGGGACGATGAAAAACTGTTTTTT. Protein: CASSVGGDDEKLFF.

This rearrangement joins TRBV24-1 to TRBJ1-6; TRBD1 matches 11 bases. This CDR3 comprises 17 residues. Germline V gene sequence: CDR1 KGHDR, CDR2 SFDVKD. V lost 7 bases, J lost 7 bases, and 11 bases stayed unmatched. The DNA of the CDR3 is TGTGCCACCAGCCCCTTGGACAGGGGGCGCAGGAATTCACCCCTCCACTTT. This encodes CATSPLDRGRRNSPLHF.

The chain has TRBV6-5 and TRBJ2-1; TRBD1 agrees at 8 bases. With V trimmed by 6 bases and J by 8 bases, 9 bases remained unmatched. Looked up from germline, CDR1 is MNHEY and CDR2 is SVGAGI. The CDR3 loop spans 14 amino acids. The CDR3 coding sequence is TGTGCCAGCAGCCTAGGACAGGGAATGGATGAGCAGTTCTTC. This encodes CASSLGQGMDEQFF.

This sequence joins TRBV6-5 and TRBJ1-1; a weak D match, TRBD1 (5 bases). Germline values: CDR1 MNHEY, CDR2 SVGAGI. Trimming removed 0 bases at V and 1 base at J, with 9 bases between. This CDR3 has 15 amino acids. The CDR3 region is CASSYSGGGNTEAFF. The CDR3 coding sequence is TGTGCCAGCAGTTACTCCGGGGGAGGGAACACTGAAGCTTTCTTT.

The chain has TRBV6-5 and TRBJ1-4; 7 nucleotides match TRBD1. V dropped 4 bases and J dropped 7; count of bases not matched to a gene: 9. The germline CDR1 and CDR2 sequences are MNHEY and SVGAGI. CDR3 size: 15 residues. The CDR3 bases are TGTGCCAGCAGTTGGACGACAGGGCTGGTTGAAAAACTGTTTTTT. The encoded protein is CASSWTTGLVEKLFF.

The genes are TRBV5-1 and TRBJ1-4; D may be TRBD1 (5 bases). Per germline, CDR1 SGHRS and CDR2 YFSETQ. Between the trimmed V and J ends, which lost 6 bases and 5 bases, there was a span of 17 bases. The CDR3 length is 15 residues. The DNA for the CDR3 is TGCGCCAGCACGTTTGGCGTGGGGCTGAATGAAAAACTGTTTTTT. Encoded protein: CASTFGVGLNEKLFF.

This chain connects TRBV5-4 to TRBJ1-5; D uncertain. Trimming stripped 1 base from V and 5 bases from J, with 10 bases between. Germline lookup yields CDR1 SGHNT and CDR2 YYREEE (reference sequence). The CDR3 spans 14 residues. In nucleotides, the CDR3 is TGTGCCAGCAGCTTGATGGGAGTAGATCAGCCCCAGCATTTT. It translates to CASSLMGVDQPQHF.

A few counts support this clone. CDR3 loop: CASSLALANNEQFF. Here the CDR3 DNA reads TGTGCCAGCAGCTTAGCGCTAGCCAACAATGAGCAGTTCTTC. V usage is TRBV11-1 and J usage is TRBJ2-1, with a tentative D call TRBD2 (5 bases). With 0 bases removed from V and 5 bases from J, the gap between germline ends came to 8 bases. Germline lookup yields CDR1 SGHAT and CDR2 FQDESV (reference sequence). This CDR3 has 14 amino acids.

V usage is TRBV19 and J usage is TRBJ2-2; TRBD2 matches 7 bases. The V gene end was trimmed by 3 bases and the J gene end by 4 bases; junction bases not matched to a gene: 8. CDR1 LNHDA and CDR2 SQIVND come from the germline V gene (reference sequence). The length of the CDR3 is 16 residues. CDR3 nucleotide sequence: TGTGCCAGTAGTATTGGGGTGGGAGGGTTCACCGGGGAGCTGTTTTTT. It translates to CASSIGVGGFTGELFF.

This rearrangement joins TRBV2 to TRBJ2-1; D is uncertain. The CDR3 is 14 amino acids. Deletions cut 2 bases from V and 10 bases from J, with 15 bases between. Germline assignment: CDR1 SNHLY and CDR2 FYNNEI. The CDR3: CASSENLPTNEQFF. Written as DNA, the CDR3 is TGTGCCAGCAGTGAAAATCTCCCCACTAACGAGCAGTTCTTC.

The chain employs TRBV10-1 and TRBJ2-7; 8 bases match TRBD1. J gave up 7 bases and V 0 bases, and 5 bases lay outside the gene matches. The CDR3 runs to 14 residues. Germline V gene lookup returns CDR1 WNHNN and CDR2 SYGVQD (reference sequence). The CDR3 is CASSESRTGQEQYF. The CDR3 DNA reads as TGCGCCAGCAGTGAGTCCAGGACAGGGCAAGAGCAGTACTTC.

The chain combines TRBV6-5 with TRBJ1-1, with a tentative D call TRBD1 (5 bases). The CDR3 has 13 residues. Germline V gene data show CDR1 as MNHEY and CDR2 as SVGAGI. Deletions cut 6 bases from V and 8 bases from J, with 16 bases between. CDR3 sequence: CASSPRVITEAFF. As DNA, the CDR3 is TGTGCCAGCAGCCCCAGGGTGATCACCGAAGCTTTCTTT.

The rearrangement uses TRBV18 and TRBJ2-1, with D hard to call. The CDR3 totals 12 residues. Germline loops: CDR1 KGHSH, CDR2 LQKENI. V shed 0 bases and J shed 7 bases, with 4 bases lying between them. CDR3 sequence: CASSPPLNEQFF. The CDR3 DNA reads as TGTGCCAGCTCACCACCACTTAATGAGCAGTTCTTC. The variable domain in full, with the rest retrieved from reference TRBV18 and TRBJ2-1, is NAGVMQNPRHLVRRRGQEARLRCSPMKGHSHVYWYRQLPEEGLKFMVYLQKENIIDESGMPKERFSAEFPKEGPSILRIQQVVRGDSAAYFCASSPPLNEQFFGPGTRLTVL.

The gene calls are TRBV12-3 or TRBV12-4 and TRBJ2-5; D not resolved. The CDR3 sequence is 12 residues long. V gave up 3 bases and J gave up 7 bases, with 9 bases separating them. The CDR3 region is CASSFLFRTQYF. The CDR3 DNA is TGTGCCAGCAGTTTTCTTTTTCGGACCCAGTACTTC.

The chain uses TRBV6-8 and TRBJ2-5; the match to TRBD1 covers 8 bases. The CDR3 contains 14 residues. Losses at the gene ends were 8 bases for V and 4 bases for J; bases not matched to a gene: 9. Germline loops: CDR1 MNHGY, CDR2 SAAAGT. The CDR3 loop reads CASLHPGGAETQYF. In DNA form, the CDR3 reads TGTGCCAGCTTACATCCAGGGGGCGCAGAGACCCAGTACTTC.

As DNA, the CDR3 is TGTGCCACCACTAAGAGCCGGGACAGCTCCTACGAGCAGTACTTC. Translation: CATTKSRDSSYEQYF. The V gene is TRBV15, the J gene TRBJ2-7; TRBD1 matches 7 bases. J was trimmed by 0 bases and V by 7 bases; bases with no gene match: 9. From germline, CDR1 is LNHNV and CDR2 YYDKDF (reference sequence). There are 15 residues in the CDR3.

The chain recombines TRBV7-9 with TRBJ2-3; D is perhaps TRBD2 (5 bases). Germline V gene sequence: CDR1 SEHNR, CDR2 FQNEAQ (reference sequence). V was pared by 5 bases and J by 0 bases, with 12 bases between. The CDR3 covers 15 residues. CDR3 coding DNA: TGTGCCAGCAGCCCAGAGCGGATCAGCACAGATACGCAGTATTTT. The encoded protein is CASSPERISTDTQYF.

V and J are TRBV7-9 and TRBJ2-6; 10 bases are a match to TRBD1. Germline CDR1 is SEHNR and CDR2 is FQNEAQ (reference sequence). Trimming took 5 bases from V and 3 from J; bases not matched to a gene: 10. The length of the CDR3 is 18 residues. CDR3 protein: CASSTHRQGAGGANVLTF. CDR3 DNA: TGTGCCAGCAGCACCCACCGACAGGGGGCGGGTGGGGCCAACGTCCTGACTTTC.

The DNA for the CDR3 is TGTGCCAGCATTCGGACAGGCGGTCTGTTCTTC. It yields the protein CASIRTGGLFF. The V call is TRBV2, the J call TRBJ2-1; 7 nucleotides agree with TRBD1. Trimming took 7 bases from V and 15 from J; bases not matched to a gene: 9. Germline CDR1 is SNHLY and CDR2 is FYNNEI. The CDR3 length is 11 residues.

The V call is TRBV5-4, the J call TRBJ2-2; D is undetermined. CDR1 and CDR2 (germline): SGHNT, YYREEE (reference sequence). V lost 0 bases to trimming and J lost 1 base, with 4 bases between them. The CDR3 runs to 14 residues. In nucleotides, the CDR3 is TGTGCCAGCAGCTTGGTGCGGAACACCGGGGAGCTGTTTTTT. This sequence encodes CASSLVRNTGELFF.

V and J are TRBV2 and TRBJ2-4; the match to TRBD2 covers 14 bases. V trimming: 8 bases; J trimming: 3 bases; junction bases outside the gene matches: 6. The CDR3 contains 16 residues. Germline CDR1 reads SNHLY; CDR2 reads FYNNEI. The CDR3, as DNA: TGTGCCAGCGGGGGACTAGCGGGAGCCAACAAAAACATTCAGTACTTC. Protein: CASGGLAGANKNIQYF.

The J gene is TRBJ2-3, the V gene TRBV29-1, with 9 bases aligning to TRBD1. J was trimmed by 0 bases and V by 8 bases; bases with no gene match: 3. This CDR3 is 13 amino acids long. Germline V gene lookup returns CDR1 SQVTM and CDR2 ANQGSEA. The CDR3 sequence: CSFTGGSTDTQYF. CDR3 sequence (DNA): TGCAGCTTTACAGGGGGCAGCACAGATACGCAGTATTTT.

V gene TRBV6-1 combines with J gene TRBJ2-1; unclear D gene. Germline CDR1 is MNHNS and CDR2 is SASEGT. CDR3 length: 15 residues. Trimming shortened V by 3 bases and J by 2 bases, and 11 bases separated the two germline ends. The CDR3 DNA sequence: TGTGCCAGCAGTGAGTCGGCAGCGACCTACAATGAGCAGTTCTTC. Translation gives CASSESAATYNEQFF.

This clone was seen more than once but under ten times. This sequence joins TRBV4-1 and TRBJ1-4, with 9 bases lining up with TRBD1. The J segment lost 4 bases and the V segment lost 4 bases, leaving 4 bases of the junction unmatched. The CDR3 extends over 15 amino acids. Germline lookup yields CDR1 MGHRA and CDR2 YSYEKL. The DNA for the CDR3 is TGCGCCAGCAGCCGGGAGGGACAGGGTAATGAAAAACTGTTTTTT. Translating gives CASSREGQGNEKLFF.

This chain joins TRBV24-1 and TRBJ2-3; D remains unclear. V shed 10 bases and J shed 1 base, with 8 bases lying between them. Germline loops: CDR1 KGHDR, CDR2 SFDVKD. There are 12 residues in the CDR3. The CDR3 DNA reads TGTGCCACGAGCGAGGGCACAGATACGCAGTATTTT. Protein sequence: CATSEGTDTQYF.

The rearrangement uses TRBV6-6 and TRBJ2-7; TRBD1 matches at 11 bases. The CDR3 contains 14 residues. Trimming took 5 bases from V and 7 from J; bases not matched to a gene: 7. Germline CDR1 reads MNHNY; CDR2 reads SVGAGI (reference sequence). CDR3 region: CASSASGTGGEQYF. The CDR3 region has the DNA TGTGCCAGCAGTGCTTCCGGGACAGGGGGTGAGCAGTACTTC.

Here the CDR3 DNA reads TGCAGCGTTGTTGGGACAGGATCGACTGGCTACACCTTC. Translation: CSVVGTGSTGYTF. This chain uses TRBV29-1 with TRBJ1-2, with 8 bases lining up with TRBD1. The CDR3 consists of 13 residues. Germline CDR1 SQVTM, CDR2 ANQGSEA. The V segment lost 4 bases and the J segment 7 bases; nucleotides outside the gene matches: 8.

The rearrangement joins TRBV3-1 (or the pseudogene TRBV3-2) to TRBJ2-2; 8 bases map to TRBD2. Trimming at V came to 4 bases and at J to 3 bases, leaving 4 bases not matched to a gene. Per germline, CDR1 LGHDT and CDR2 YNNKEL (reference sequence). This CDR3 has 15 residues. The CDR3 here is CASSPSGGYTGELFF. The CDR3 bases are TGTGCCAGCAGCCCCAGCGGGGGCTACACCGGGGAGCTGTTTTTT.